This TCR beta chain emerged from a study of shared clonotypes between healthy human individuals. General observations from the study: Rarefaction exposed incomplete sorted-subset sequencing despite large depth.

With respect to this clone: The antigen remains undetermined.

The naive CD8 population came from CD45RO-negative cells selected for CCR7, without terminally differentiated effector memory CD45RA+ cells. In germline, CDR1 is SGHVS, CDR2 FQNEAQ. The CDR3 extends over 14 amino acids. V gave up 5 bases and J gave up 7 bases; unmatched junction bases: 7. TCRdb's copy holds only in-frame clones and misses some; the assay was immunoSEQ multiplex PCR. Seen here are around 1,900,000 clones, just over 90% observed once, and the top ten hold about 1.7%. The origin of this receptor is a man aged 18 to 30 in good health. Some clones in this sample may be carry-over from other donors' samples. Sequencing input: naive CD8+ T cells from PBMCs. The chain has TRBV7-8 and TRBJ2-1; 8 positions agree with TRBD1. The CDR3 reads CASSPRTGTNEQFF. The CDR3 coding sequence is TGTGCCAGCAGCCCCAGGACAGGGACGAATGAGCAGTTCTTC.